A selection of T cell receptor beta chains follows, all from one sample in a study of OX40 agonist ivuxolimab in advanced cancers. Repertoires were generated with immunoSEQ multiplex PCR, while TCRdb's copy carries only in-frame clones and drops some. The sample has about 68,000 clones; approximately 86% are singletons. Sample: CD4+ or CD8+ T cells sorted from blood, taken in a trial of the OX40 agonist ivuxolimab. All receptors derive from an adult with an advanced solid tumor such as melanoma, head and neck, liver or kidney cancer. CDR3s include the opening cysteine and the closing phenylalanine or tryptophan. The D gene is left open where the match is weak. Not every row has a clone size; where given, it reads once, few, many or a size class.

V: TRBV30
size: NA
J: TRBJ1-3
D: NA
CDR3: CAWSLKGSGNTIYF
DNA: TGTGCCTGGAGCCTGAAGGGCTCTGGAAACACCATATATTTT

V: TRBV6-5
size: NA
J: TRBJ2-7
D: TRBD1
CDR3: CASSYTGGIYEQYF
DNA: TGTGCCAGCAGTTATACAGGGGGCATATACGAGCAGTACTTC

V: TRBV11-2
size: NA
J: TRBJ2-5
D: NA
CDR3: CASSPIRDGRGTQYF
DNA: TGTGCCAGCAGTCCTATCCGGGACGGACGAGGGACCCAGTACTTC

V: TRBV27
size: NA
J: TRBJ2-1
D: NA
CDR3: CASSFQNNEQFF
DNA: TGTGCCAGCAGTTTCCAGAATAATGAGCAGTTCTTC

V: TRBV7-9
size: few
J: TRBJ2-5
D: NA
CDR3: CASSLRGGDSETQYF
DNA: TGTGCCAGCAGCTTACGAGGCGGGGATTCGGAGACCCAGTACTTC

V: TRBV7-2
size: NA
J: TRBJ1-4
D: NA
CDR3: CASSRQEEKLFF
DNA: TGTGCCAGCAGCAGACAGGAGGAGAAACTGTTTTTT

V: TRBV28
size: NA
J: TRBJ1-5
D: NA
CDR3: CASSLVLTLFLTSSNQPQHF
DNA: TGTGCCAGCAGTTTAGTTCTCACTCTCTTCCTGACTTCAAGCAATCAGCCCCAGCATTTT

V: TRBV18
size: NA
J: TRBJ2-5
D: NA
CDR3: CASSPSLQETQYF
DNA: TGTGCCAGCTCACCATCCCTTCAAGAGACCCAGTACTTC

V: TRBV28
size: NA
J: TRBJ1-3
D: TRBD1
CDR3: CASSPIDRDSGNTIYF
DNA: TGTGCCAGCAGCCCCATCGACAGGGACTCTGGAAACACCATATATTTT

V: TRBV18
size: NA
J: TRBJ1-4
D: TRBD1
CDR3: CASSPRTGATNEKLFF
DNA: TGTGCCAGCTCACCCAGGACAGGGGCAACTAATGAAAAACTGTTTTTT

V: TRBV20-1
size: NA
J: TRBJ1-4
D: NA
CDR3: CSGRDNEKLFF
DNA: TGCAGTGGGCGGGATAATGAAAAACTGTTTTTT

V: TRBV5-1
size: NA
J: TRBJ2-5
D: NA
CDR3: CASSLRWSGFDQETQYF
DNA: TGCGCCAGCAGTCTCCGGTGGTCCGGGTTTGACCAAGAGACCCAGTACTTC

V: TRBV6-1
size: NA
J: TRBJ1-5
D: NA
CDR3: CASSESGSNQPQHF
DNA: TGTGCCAGCAGTGAAAGCGGGAGCAATCAGCCCCAGCATTTT

V: TRBV11-3
size: NA
J: TRBJ2-3
D: NA
CDR3: CASSAQGGDTQYF
DNA: TGTGCCAGCAGCGCCCAAGGCGGAGATACGCAGTATTTT

V: TRBV27
size: NA
J: TRBJ1-5
D: NA
CDR3: CASSSVGQARQPQHF
DNA: TGTGCCAGCAGTTCAGTAGGTCAGGCCCGGCAGCCCCAGCATTTT

V: TRBV7-2
size: NA
J: TRBJ2-3
D: TRBD2
CDR3: CASSFVRGGRGLADTQYF
DNA: TGTGCCAGCAGCTTTGTACGGGGGGGCCGGGGGCTGGCAGATACGCAGTATTTT

V: TRBV4-1
size: NA
J: TRBJ2-4
D: NA
CDR3: CASSRGTAGPVNIQYF
DNA: TGCGCCAGCAGCCGCGGGACGGCCGGGCCCGTAAACATTCAGTACTTC

V: TRBV5-1
size: NA
J: TRBJ1-3
D: NA
CDR3: CASSLGSGNTIYF
DNA: TGCGCCAGCAGCCTGGGATCTGGAAACACCATATATTTT

V: TRBV5-1
size: NA
J: TRBJ2-1
D: NA
CDR3: CASSLGSGTLYNEQFF
DNA: TGCGCCAGCAGCTTGGGTTCAGGGACCCTATACAATGAGCAGTTCTTC

V: TRBV19
size: NA
J: TRBJ2-4
D: TRBD1
CDR3: CASSLGTGKNIQYF
DNA: TGTGCCAGTAGCCTTGGGACAGGGAAAAACATTCAGTACTTC

V: TRBV5-1
size: NA
J: TRBJ2-1
D: TRBD1
CDR3: CASSYSGTGLDNEQFF
DNA: TGCGCCAGCAGCTATTCCGGGACAGGGTTGGACAATGAGCAGTTCTTC

V: TRBV7-2
size: NA
J: TRBJ1-1
D: NA
CDR3: CASTPRGYMNTEAFF
DNA: TGTGCCAGCACCCCTCGGGGTTACATGAACACTGAAGCTTTCTTT

V: TRBV5-6
size: NA
J: TRBJ2-1
D: TRBD2
CDR3: CASSLELGLAGPNEQFF
DNA: TGTGCCAGCAGCTTGGAATTAGGCCTAGCGGGGCCTAATGAGCAGTTCTTC

V: TRBV10-1
size: NA
J: TRBJ1-2
D: NA
CDR3: CASSGHSNYGYTF
DNA: TGCGCCAGCAGTGGACACTCCAACTATGGCTACACCTTC

V: TRBV27
size: NA
J: TRBJ1-5
D: NA
CDR3: CASSTRWGGNQPQHF
DNA: TGTGCCAGCAGTACCCGATGGGGGGGCAATCAGCCCCAGCATTTT

V: TRBV7-2
size: NA
J: TRBJ1-4
D: NA
CDR3: CASSLREKLFF
DNA: TGTGCCAGCAGCTTACGTGAAAAACTGTTTTTT

V: TRBV19
size: NA
J: TRBJ2-1
D: NA
CDR3: CASSIGGGGVRLNEQFF
DNA: TGTGCCAGTAGTATCGGGGGCGGCGGGGTCCGGTTAAATGAGCAGTTCTTC

V: TRBV10-2
size: NA
J: TRBJ2-3
D: TRBD1
CDR3: CASSGGSGDTQYF
DNA: TGCGCCAGCTCAGGGGGATCAGGGGATACGCAGTATTTT

V: TRBV28
size: NA
J: TRBJ1-5
D: TRBD1
CDR3: CASSRGQVWQPQHF
DNA: TGTGCCAGCAGTCGGGGACAGGTATGGCAGCCCCAGCATTTT

V: TRBV19
size: NA
J: TRBJ1-5
D: NA
CDR3: CASTTKKDSYQPQHF
DNA: TGTGCCAGTACCACGAAGAAAGACAGCTATCAGCCCCAGCATTTT

V: TRBV11-2
size: NA
J: TRBJ2-7
D: NA
CDR3: CASSLPGSVLHEQYF
DNA: TGTGCCAGCAGCTTGCCCGGGAGCGTGCTCCACGAGCAGTACTTC

V: TRBV19
size: once
J: TRBJ1-1
D: TRBD1
CDR3: CASRGRGQPLNTEAFF
DNA: TGTGCCAGTAGGGGACGGGGACAGCCCTTGAACACTGAAGCTTTCTTT

V: TRBV7-2
size: NA
J: TRBJ1-5
D: NA
CDR3: CASSLGVNQPQHF
DNA: TGTGCCAGCAGCTTGGGAGTTAATCAGCCCCAGCATTTT

V: TRBV6-5
size: NA
J: TRBJ2-5
D: TRBD2
CDR3: CASSWGGTQYF
DNA: TGTGCCAGCAGTTGGGGGGGGACCCAGTACTTC

V: TRBV11-2
size: NA
J: TRBJ2-5
D: TRBD1
CDR3: CASSLGVGTGETQYF
DNA: TGTGCCAGCAGCTTAGGAGTTGGGACAGGGGAGACCCAGTACTTC

V: TRBV19
size: NA
J: TRBJ1-2
D: TRBD1
CDR3: CASSRAGQLYGYTF
DNA: TGTGCCAGTAGTAGGGCGGGACAGCTCTATGGCTACACCTTC

V: TRBV10-3
size: NA
J: TRBJ1-3
D: NA
CDR3: CAISESAPAQDSGNTIYF
DNA: TGTGCCATCAGTGAGTCGGCCCCAGCTCAAGACTCTGGAAACACCATATATTTT

V: TRBV11-2
size: NA
J: TRBJ2-3
D: TRBD2
CDR3: CASSTLKRLAGGLAQYF
DNA: TGTGCCAGCAGCACGCTGAAAAGACTAGCGGGGGGGCTGGCGCAGTATTTT

V: TRBV11-2
size: NA
J: TRBJ2-5
D: TRBD2
CDR3: CASSLTSGRKETQYF
DNA: TGTGCCAGCAGCCTCACTAGCGGGAGAAAAGAGACCCAGTACTTC

V: TRBV5-8
size: NA
J: TRBJ2-1
D: NA
CDR3: CASSLDMGLTNNEQFF
DNA: TGTGCCAGCAGCTTGGATATGGGATTGACCAACAATGAGCAGTTCTTC

V: TRBV19
size: NA
J: TRBJ1-1
D: NA
CDR3: CASRPRTENTEAFF
DNA: TGTGCCAGTAGACCACGGACAGAGAACACTGAAGCTTTCTTT